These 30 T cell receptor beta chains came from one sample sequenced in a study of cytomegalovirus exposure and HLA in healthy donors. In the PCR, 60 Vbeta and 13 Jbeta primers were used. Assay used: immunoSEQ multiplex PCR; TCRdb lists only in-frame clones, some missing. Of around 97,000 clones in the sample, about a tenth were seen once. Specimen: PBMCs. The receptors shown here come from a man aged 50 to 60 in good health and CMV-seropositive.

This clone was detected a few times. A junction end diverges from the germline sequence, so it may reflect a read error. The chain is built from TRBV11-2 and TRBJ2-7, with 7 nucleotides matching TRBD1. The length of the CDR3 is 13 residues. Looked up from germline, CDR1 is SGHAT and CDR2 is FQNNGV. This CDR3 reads CASSLAYRDSPLW. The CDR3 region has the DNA TGTGCCAGCAGCTTAGCGTATCGGGACAGTCCCCTATGG.

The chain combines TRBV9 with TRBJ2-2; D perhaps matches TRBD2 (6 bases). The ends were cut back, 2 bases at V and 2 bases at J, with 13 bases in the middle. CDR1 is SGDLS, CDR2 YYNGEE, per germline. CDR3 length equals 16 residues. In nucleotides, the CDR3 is TGTGCCAGCAGCGTTGAGGGAGGCACAAACACCGGGGAGCTGTTTTTT. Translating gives CASSVEGGTNTGELFF.

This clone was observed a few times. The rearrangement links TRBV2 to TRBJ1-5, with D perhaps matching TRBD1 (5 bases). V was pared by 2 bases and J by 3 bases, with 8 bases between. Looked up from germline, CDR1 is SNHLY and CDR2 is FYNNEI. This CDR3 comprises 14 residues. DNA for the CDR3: TGTGCCAGCAGTGAATGGGGGGACAATCAGCCCCAGCATTTT. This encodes CASSEWGDNQPQHF.

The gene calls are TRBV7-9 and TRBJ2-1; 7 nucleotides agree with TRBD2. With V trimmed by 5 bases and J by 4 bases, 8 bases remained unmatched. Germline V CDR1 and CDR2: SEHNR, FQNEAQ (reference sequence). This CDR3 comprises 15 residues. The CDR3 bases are TGTGCCAGCAGCGCCGGGGGGAGTTCATACAATGAGCAGTTCTTC. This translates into CASSAGGSSYNEQFF.

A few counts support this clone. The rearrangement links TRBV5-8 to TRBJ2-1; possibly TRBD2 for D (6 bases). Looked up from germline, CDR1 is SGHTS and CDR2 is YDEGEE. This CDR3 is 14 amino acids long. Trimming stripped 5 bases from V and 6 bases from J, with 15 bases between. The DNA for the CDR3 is TGTGCCAGCAGGGGCCGGGAGTCGGGCAATGAGCAGTTCTTC. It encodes CASRGRESGNEQFF.

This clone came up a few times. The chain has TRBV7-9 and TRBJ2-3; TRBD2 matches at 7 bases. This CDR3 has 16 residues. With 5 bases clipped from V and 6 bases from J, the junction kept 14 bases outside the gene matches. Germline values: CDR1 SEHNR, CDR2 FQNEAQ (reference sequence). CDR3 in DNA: TGTGCCAGCAGCCGAGGTCGAGTAGCGGGTGGCGATACGCAGTATTTT. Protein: CASSRGRVAGGDTQYF.

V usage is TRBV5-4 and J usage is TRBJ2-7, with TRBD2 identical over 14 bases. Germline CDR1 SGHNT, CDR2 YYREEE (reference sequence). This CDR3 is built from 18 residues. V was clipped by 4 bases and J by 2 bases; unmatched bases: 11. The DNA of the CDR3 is TGTGCCAGCAGCACTCCGACTAGCGGGAGGGCCGGGGCCTACGAGCAGTACTTC. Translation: CASSTPTSGRAGAYEQYF.

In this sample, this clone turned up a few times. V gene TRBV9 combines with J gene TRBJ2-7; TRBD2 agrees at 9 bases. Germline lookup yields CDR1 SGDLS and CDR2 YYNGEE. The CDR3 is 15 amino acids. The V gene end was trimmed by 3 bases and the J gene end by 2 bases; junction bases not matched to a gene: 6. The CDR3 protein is CASSESSGSAYEQYF. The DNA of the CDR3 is TGTGCCAGCAGCGAGAGTAGCGGGAGCGCCTACGAGCAGTACTTC.

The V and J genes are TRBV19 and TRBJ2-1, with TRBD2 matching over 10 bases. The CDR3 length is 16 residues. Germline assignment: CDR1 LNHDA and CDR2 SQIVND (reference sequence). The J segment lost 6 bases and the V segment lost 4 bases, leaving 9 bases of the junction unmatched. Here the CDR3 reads CASSTEASGRGNEQFF. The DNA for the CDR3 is TGTGCCAGTAGTACAGAAGCTAGCGGGAGAGGCAATGAGCAGTTCTTC.

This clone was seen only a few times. The CDR3 DNA is TGTGCCACCAGCGTACGACAGGCAGCTATGAACACTGAAGCTTTCTTT. Residues: CATSVRQAAMNTEAFF. The V gene is TRBV15, the J gene TRBJ1-1, with a possible D match to TRBD1 (6 bases). V was clipped by 5 bases and J by 0 bases, with 16 bases between them. In germline, CDR1 is LNHNV, CDR2 YYDKDF (reference sequence). The CDR3 has 16 amino acids.

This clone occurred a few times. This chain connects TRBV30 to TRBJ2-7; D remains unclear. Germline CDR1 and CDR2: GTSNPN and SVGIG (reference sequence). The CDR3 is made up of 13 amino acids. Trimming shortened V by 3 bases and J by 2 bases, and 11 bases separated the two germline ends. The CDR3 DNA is TGTGCCTGGAGAGGCTGGGCAGCCTACGAGCAGTACTTC. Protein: CAWRGWAAYEQYF.

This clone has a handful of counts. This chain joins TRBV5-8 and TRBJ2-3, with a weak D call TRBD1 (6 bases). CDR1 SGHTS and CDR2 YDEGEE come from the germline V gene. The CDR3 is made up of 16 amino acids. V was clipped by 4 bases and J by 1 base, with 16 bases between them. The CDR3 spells CASSKGNRAGTDTQYF. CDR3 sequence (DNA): TGTGCCAGCAGCAAGGGTAACAGGGCAGGCACAGATACGCAGTATTTT.

The CDR3: CASSMTSGRNNEQFF. The CDR3 DNA follows: TGTGCCAGCAGCATGACTAGCGGGAGGAACAATGAGCAGTTCTTC. The chain employs TRBV9 and TRBJ2-1; TRBD2 matches at 13 bases. The CDR3 runs 15 residues. Germline CDR1 and CDR2: SGDLS and YYNGEE. V trimming: 4 bases; J trimming: 5 bases; junction bases outside the gene matches: 3.

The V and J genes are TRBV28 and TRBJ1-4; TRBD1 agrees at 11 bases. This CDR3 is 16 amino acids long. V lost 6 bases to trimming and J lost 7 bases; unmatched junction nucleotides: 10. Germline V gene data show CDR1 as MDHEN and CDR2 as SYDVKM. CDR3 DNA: TGTGCCAGCAGGAGGGACAGGGGGAACAAAGCTGAAAAACTGTTTTTT. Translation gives CASRRDRGNKAEKLFF.

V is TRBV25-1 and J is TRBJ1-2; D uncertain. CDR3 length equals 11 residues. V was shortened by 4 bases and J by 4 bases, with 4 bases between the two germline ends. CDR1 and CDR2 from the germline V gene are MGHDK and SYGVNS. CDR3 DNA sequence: TGTGCCAGCAGTGCCCTCTATGGCTACACCTTC. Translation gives CASSALYGYTF.

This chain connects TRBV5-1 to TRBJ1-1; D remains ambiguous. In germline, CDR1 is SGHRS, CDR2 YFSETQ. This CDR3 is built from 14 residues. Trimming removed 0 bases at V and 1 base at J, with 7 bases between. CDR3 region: CASSLVSRNTEAFF. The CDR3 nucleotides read TGCGCCAGCAGCTTGGTGTCCCGGAACACTGAAGCTTTCTTT.

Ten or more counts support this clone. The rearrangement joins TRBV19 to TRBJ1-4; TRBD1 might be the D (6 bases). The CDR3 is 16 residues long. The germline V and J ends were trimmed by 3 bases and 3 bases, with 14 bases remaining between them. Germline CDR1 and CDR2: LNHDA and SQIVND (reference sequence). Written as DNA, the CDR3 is TGTGCCAGTAGTATGTCCGGGGGGCTGGCTAATGAAAAACTGTTTTTT. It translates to CASSMSGGLANEKLFF.

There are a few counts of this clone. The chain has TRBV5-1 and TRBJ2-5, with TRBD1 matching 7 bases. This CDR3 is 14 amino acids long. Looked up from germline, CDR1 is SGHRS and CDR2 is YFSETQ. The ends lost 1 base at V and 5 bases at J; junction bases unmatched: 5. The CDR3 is CASSLTGARETQYF. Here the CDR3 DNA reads TGCGCCAGCAGCTTGACAGGGGCCAGGGAGACCCAGTACTTC. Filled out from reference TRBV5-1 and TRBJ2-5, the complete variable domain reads KAGVTQTPRYLIKTRGQQVTLSCSPISGHRSVSWYQQTPGQGLQFLFEYFSETQRNKGNFPGRFSGRQFSNSRSEMNVSTLELGDSALYLCASSLTGARETQYFGPGTRLLVL.

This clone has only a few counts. The DNA of the CDR3 is TGCGCCAGCAGCCAAGAAAGAGGGGGGACAGATCGTTCACCCCTCCACTTT. Its translation: CASSQERGGTDRSPLHF. The chain carries TRBV4-1 and TRBJ1-6; TRBD1 aligns across 7 bases. The CDR3 has 17 amino acids. Per germline, CDR1 MGHRA and CDR2 YSYEKL. V lost 0 bases to trimming and J lost 9 bases; unmatched junction nucleotides: 11.

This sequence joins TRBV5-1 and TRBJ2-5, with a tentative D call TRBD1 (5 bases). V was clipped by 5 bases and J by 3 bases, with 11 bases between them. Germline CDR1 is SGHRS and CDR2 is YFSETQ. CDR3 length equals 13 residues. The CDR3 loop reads CASSFRAKETQYF. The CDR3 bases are TGCGCCAGCAGTTTCAGGGCCAAAGAGACCCAGTACTTC.

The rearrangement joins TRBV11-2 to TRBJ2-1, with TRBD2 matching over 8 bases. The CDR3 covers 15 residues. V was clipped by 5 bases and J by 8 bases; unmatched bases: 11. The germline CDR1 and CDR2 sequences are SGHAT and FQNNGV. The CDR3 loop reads CASSRQREGQDEQFF. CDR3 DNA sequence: TGTGCCAGCAGCCGGCAACGGGAGGGCCAGGATGAGCAGTTCTTC.

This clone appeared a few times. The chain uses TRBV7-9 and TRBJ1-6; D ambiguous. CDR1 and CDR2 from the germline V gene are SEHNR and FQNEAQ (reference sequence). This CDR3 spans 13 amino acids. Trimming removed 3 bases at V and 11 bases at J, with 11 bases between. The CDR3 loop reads CASSLAQNTPLHF. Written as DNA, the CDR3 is TGTGCCAGCAGCTTGGCCCAGAATACACCCCTCCACTTT.

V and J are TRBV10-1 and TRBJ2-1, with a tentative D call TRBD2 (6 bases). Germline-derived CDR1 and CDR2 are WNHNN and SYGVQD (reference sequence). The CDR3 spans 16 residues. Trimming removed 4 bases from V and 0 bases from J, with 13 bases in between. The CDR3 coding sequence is TGCGCCAGCAGTGTAAGCGGGCGACGCTCCTACAATGAGCAGTTCTTC. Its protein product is CASSVSGRRSYNEQFF.

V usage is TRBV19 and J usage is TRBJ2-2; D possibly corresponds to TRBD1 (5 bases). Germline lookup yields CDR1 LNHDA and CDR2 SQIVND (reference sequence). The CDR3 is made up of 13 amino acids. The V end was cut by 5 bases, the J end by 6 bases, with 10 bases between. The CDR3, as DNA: TGTGCCAGTAGTCCTCAGGGCCCCGGGGAGCTGTTTTTT. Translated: CASSPQGPGELFF.

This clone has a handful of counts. This CDR3 is CASSYVAGGYEQYF. The CDR3 DNA sequence: TGTGCCAGCAGTTACGTGGCAGGAGGCTACGAGCAGTACTTC. The chain combines TRBV6-5 with TRBJ2-7; perhaps TRBD2 as D (5 bases). CDR1 MNHEY and CDR2 SVGAGI come from the germline V gene. CDR3 length equals 14 residues. With 2 bases removed from V and 3 bases from J, the gap between germline ends came to 11 bases.

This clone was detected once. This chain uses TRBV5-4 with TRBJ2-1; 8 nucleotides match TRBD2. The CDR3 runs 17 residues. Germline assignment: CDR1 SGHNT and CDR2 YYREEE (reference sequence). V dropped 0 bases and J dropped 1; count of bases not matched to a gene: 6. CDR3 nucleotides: TGTGCCAGCAGCTTGGCCAAGAGCGGGAGATCCTACAATGAGCAGTTCTTC. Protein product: CASSLAKSGRSYNEQFF.

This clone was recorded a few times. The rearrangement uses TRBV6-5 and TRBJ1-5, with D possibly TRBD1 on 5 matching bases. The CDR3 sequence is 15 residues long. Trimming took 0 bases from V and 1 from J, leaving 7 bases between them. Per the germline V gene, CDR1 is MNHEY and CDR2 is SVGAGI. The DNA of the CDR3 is TGTGCCAGCAGTTACTCAGGGGTAAGCAATCAGCCCCAGCATTTT. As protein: CASSYSGVSNQPQHF.

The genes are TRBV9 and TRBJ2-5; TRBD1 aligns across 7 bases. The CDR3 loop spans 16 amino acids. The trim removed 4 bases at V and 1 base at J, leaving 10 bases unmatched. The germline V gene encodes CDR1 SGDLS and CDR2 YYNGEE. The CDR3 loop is CASSRQSNRGQETQYF. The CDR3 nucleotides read TGTGCCAGCAGCCGTCAGTCGAACAGGGGCCAAGAGACCCAGTACTTC.

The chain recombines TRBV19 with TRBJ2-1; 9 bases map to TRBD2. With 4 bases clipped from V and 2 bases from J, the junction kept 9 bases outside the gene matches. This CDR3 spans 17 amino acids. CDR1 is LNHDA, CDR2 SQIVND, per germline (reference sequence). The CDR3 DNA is TGTGCCAGTAGTAACCCCCCTAGCGGGAAGCCCTACAATGAGCAGTTCTTC. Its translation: CASSNPPSGKPYNEQFF.

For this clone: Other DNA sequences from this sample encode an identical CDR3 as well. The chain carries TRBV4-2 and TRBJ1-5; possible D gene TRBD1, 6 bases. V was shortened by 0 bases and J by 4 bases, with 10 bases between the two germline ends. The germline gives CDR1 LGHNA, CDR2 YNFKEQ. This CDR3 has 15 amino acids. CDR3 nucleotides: TGTGCCAGCAGCCAAGACCCCCAGGGGAATCAGCCCCAGCATTTT. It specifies CASSQDPQGNQPQHF.